One sample yielded the 28 T cell receptor beta chains listed below, sequenced in a study of OX40 agonist ivuxolimab in advanced cancers. Measured with immunoSEQ multiplex PCR; TCRdb has only the in-frame clones, and not every one. The table has 30,000 to 35,000 clones, around nine tenths seen once; the top ten hold about 9.6%. The sequenced sample was CD4+ or CD8+ T cells sorted from blood, obtained in a trial of the OX40 agonist ivuxolimab. The receptors shown here come from an adult with an advanced solid tumor such as melanoma, head and neck, liver or kidney cancer.

The rearrangement joins TRBV7-2 to TRBJ1-5; no clear D. This CDR3 contains 14 residues. With 1 base removed from V and 6 bases from J, the gap between germline ends came to 10 bases. Germline V gene lookup returns CDR1 SGHTA and CDR2 FQGNSA. CDR3 loop: CASSLGFVSQPQHF. In DNA form, the CDR3 reads TGTGCCAGCAGCTTAGGCTTCGTTAGTCAGCCCCAGCATTTT.

V is TRBV12-5 and J is TRBJ2-2; tentative D call: TRBD1 (6 bases). Germline-derived CDR1 and CDR2 are LGHNT and FRNRAP. The germline V and J ends were trimmed by 1 base and 6 bases, with 9 bases remaining between them. The CDR3 runs 14 residues. This chain's CDR3 is CASGLETGAGELFF. CDR3 bases: TGTGCTAGTGGTTTGGAGACAGGCGCCGGGGAGCTGTTTTTT.

J is TRBJ2-2 and V is TRBV29-1, with D perhaps TRBD1 (5 bases). Deletions cut 4 bases from V and 4 bases from J, with 10 bases between. Germline values: CDR1 SQVTM, CDR2 ANQGSEA. This CDR3 is built from 13 residues. The CDR3 bases are TGCAGCGTTGGCAGGGCGGTCACCGGGGAGCTGTTTTTT. Protein: CSVGRAVTGELFF.

The V call is TRBV14, the J call TRBJ2-7; 7 bases agree with TRBD2. The germline gives CDR1 SGHDN, CDR2 FVKESK. CDR3 size: 16 residues. The trim removed 1 base at V and 10 bases at J, leaving 16 bases unmatched. CDR3 coding DNA: TGTGCCAGCAGCCAAGTGAGGCCTAGCGGAAACCCCGACCAGTACTTC. Translating it yields CASSQVRPSGNPDQYF.

This rearrangement joins TRBV4-1 to TRBJ2-2; D unclear. This CDR3 has 12 amino acids. V was shortened by 4 bases and J by 10 bases, with 10 bases between the two germline ends. Germline CDR1 MGHRA, CDR2 YSYEKL. CDR3 in DNA: TGCGCCAGCAGCCCTGCTTACCAGGAGCTGTTTTTT. It translates to CASSPAYQELFF.

CDR3 sequence reads: CASSRDRLNTEAFF. DNA for the CDR3: TGTGCCAGCTCACGCGACAGGTTGAACACTGAAGCTTTCTTT. The V gene is TRBV18, the J gene TRBJ1-1; maybe TRBD1 (6 bases). The V gene lost 4 bases and the J gene lost 0 bases, with 9 bases spanning the gap. This CDR3 spans 14 amino acids. CDR1 is KGHSH, CDR2 LQKENI, per germline.

The rearrangement uses TRBV28 and TRBJ1-6; 9 bases agree with TRBD1. V was pared by 6 bases and J by 9 bases, with 9 bases of the junction left unmatched. Germline CDR1 MDHEN, CDR2 SYDVKM. CDR3 length equals 15 residues. CDR3 bases: TGTGCCAGCAGCCCATCGGGACAGGGACCTTCACCCCTCCACTTT. This encodes CASSPSGQGPSPLHF.

This chain joins TRBV19 and TRBJ2-5; D is ambiguous. Trimming shortened V by 5 bases and J by 5 bases, and 12 bases separated the two germline ends. Germline V lookup: CDR1 LNHDA, CDR2 SQIVND (reference sequence). The CDR3 totals 13 residues. The CDR3 region is CASSSQTRETQYF. The CDR3 nucleotides read TGTGCCAGTAGTTCGCAAACCAGGGAGACCCAGTACTTC.

The chain recombines TRBV28 with TRBJ2-7; D gene unclear. Trimming removed 5 bases at V and 4 bases at J, with 9 bases between. The CDR3 has 12 amino acids. CDR1 and CDR2 from the germline V gene are MDHEN and SYDVKM. The CDR3 spells CASSPLGYEQYF. The CDR3 DNA is TGTGCCAGCAGTCCCCTCGGATACGAGCAGTACTTC.

The rearrangement joins TRBV2 to TRBJ1-3, with TRBD1 matching over 9 bases. Trimming cost V 6 bases and J 9 bases; bases outside gene matches: 6. Germline V gene sequence: CDR1 SNHLY, CDR2 FYNNEI. This CDR3 has 13 amino acids. CDR3 coding DNA: TGTGCCAGCAGAAGGACAGGGGAGGGCACCATATATTTT. This codes for CASRRTGEGTIYF.

This clone appeared once. This rearrangement joins TRBV18 to TRBJ2-5; TRBD1 is a possible D gene (5 bases). The length of the CDR3 is 13 residues. Trimming cost V 4 bases and J 2 bases, with 8 bases left between them. The germline gives CDR1 KGHSH, CDR2 LQKENI. CDR3 loop: CASSRTLQETQYF. The CDR3 DNA reads as TGTGCCAGCTCACGGACACTTCAAGAGACCCAGTACTTC.

This chain uses TRBV10-3 with TRBJ1-5; D is perhaps TRBD1 (6 bases). V was clipped by 3 bases and J by 8 bases, with 14 bases between them. The CDR3 contains 14 residues. Germline V gene lookup returns CDR1 ENHRY and CDR2 SYGVKD. DNA of the CDR3: TGTGCCATCAGTGAAGGCAGGGGAGGTGAGCCCCAGCATTTT. It translates to CAISEGRGGEPQHF.

This clone came up once. J is TRBJ2-7 and V is TRBV19; D not resolved. The CDR3 spans 14 residues. V was clipped by 8 bases and J by 3 bases, with 17 bases between them. Germline V lookup: CDR1 LNHDA, CDR2 SQIVND (reference sequence). For the CDR3, the DNA is TGTGCCAGTGGTAGTAGCAGTGCGATCTACGAGCAGTACTTC. As protein: CASGSSSAIYEQYF.

This clone has a single count. V gene TRBV19 combines with J gene TRBJ2-4, with a weak D call TRBD1 (6 bases). The CDR3 spans 13 residues. V lost 5 bases to trimming and J lost 10 bases, with 15 bases between them. CDR1 and CDR2 from the germline V gene are LNHDA and SQIVND (reference sequence). The CDR3 here is CASSPRGFWIQYF. CDR3 bases: TGTGCCAGTAGTCCTAGGGGGTTTTGGATTCAGTACTTC.

The chain couples TRBV5-1 to TRBJ1-1, with D hard to call. V lost 0 bases to trimming and J lost 0 bases, with 12 bases between them. In germline, CDR1 is SGHRS, CDR2 YFSETQ. CDR3 length equals 16 residues. The CDR3 DNA is TGCGCCAGCAGCTTGGCCCCGGGGTCGGTGAACACTGAAGCTTTCTTT. Translating gives CASSLAPGSVNTEAFF.

V and J are TRBV5-4 and TRBJ1-1; TRBD1 matches 8 bases. Germline-derived CDR1 and CDR2 are SGHNT and YYREEE (reference sequence). This CDR3 is built from 15 residues. The V gene end was trimmed by 4 bases and the J gene end by 1 base; junction bases not matched to a gene: 6. The CDR3 DNA is TGTGCCAGCAGCCCCCCGCAGGGGGCGAACACTGAAGCTTTCTTT. Translation gives CASSPPQGANTEAFF.

The table lists this clone with a few counts. V is TRBV19 and J is TRBJ1-5; the D gene is possibly TRBD1 (5 bases). Germline lookup yields CDR1 LNHDA and CDR2 SQIVND (reference sequence). The germline V and J ends were trimmed by 9 bases and 3 bases, with 9 bases remaining between them. The CDR3 consists of 12 residues. The CDR3 DNA is TGTGCCAGCAGGGTGCTCAATCAGCCCCAGCATTTT. Translation: CASRVLNQPQHF.

The genes are TRBV28 and TRBJ2-6, with D possibly TRBD2 on 6 matching bases. Germline V gives CDR1 MDHEN, CDR2 SYDVKM. CDR3 size: 16 residues. V shed 10 bases and J shed 1 base, with 17 bases lying between them. The CDR3 protein is CATGEGRASGANVLTF. Written as DNA, the CDR3 is TGTGCCACGGGAGAGGGTCGGGCTTCTGGGGCCAACGTCCTGACTTTC.

The V call is TRBV14, the J call TRBJ1-1, with D unresolved. The V and J ends lost 4 bases and 0 bases respectively, with 9 bases between them. The CDR3 has 14 amino acids. From germline, CDR1 is SGHDN and CDR2 FVKESK. This CDR3 is CASSPHHMNTEAFF. The CDR3 DNA sequence: TGTGCCAGCAGCCCCCACCATATGAACACTGAAGCTTTCTTT.

Points on this clone: Sequence at one end of the junction differs from germline and may be a read error. Other DNA sequences from this sample encode an identical CDR3 as well. The chain carries TRBV30 and TRBJ2-2, with a possible D match to TRBD1 (5 bases). Germline V CDR1 and CDR2: GTSNPN, SVGIG (reference sequence). The CDR3 has 12 amino acids. In nucleotides, the CDR3 is TGTGCCTGGGGACAAAACACCGGAGAGCTGTTTTTT. It yields the protein CAWGQNTGELFF.

The chain is built from TRBV19 and TRBJ1-2, with 7 nucleotides matching TRBD1. The CDR3 has 13 residues. Per the germline V gene, CDR1 is LNHDA and CDR2 is SQIVND (reference sequence). With V trimmed by 3 bases and J by 4 bases, 2 bases remained unmatched. The CDR3 spells CASSMTGSYGYTF. The CDR3, as DNA: TGTGCCAGTAGTATGACAGGGTCCTATGGCTACACCTTC.

The rearrangement joins TRBV4-1 to TRBJ2-6; a weak D match, TRBD1 (5 bases). This CDR3 region has 16 residues. Germline V gives CDR1 MGHRA, CDR2 YSYEKL. Trimming stripped 4 bases from V and 0 bases from J, with 10 bases between. CDR3 residues: CASSPRQNSGANVLTF. CDR3 in DNA: TGCGCCAGCAGCCCCCGACAGAACTCTGGGGCCAACGTCCTGACTTTC.

This clone was counted once. V and J are TRBV11-2 and TRBJ2-2; a possible D gene is TRBD2 (5 bases). The CDR3 covers 14 residues. The germline gives CDR1 SGHAT, CDR2 FQNNGV. V gave up 5 bases and J gave up 8 bases, with 15 bases separating them. In DNA form, the CDR3 reads TGTGCCAGCAGCCTAGCCACGGGTACTGGGGAGCTGTTTTTT. It encodes CASSLATGTGELFF. Full variable domain (remainder filled in from reference TRBV11-2 and TRBJ2-2): EAGVAQSPRYKIIEKRQSVAFWCNPISGHATLYWYQQILGQGPKLLIQFQNNGVVDDSQLPKDRFSAERLKGVDSTLKIQPAKLEDSAVYLCASSLATGTGELFFGEGSRLTVL.

The chain employs TRBV5-1 and TRBJ2-4; D perhaps matches TRBD2 (7 bases). Trimming shortened V by 0 bases and J by 7 bases, and 20 bases separated the two germline ends. Germline V CDR1 and CDR2: SGHRS, YFSETQ. This CDR3 contains 17 residues. The chain's CDR3 is CASSLAAGEGGRNIQYF. CDR3 coding DNA: TGCGCCAGCAGCTTGGCTGCGGGAGAGGGGGGACGGAACATTCAGTACTTC.

The rearrangement uses TRBV28 and TRBJ1-6, with D possibly matching TRBD1 (5 bases). Trimming took 3 bases from V and 0 from J, leaving 9 bases between them. The CDR3 is 16 amino acids. The germline CDR1 and CDR2 sequences are MDHEN and SYDVKM. The CDR3 is CASSFGGSSYNSPLHF. CDR3 DNA: TGTGCCAGCAGTTTCGGGGGATCCTCCTATAATTCACCCCTCCACTTT.

The chain combines TRBV27 with TRBJ2-7; D ambiguous. The CDR3 runs to 15 residues. Per germline, CDR1 MNHEY and CDR2 SMNVEV (reference sequence). V shed 5 bases and J shed 7 bases, with 21 bases lying between them. The CDR3 reads CASSPHKPGLLEQYF. The CDR3 DNA follows: TGTGCCAGCAGTCCGCATAAACCCGGGTTGCTTGAGCAGTACTTC.

The chain links TRBV7-3 to TRBJ2-3, with 10 bases identical to TRBD2. J gave up 4 bases and V 2 bases, and 12 bases lay outside the gene matches. The CDR3 extends over 18 amino acids. Germline V gene data show CDR1 as SGHTA and CDR2 as FQGTGA. Here the CDR3 reads CASSLRPPPSGSPDTQYF. CDR3 coding DNA: TGTGCCAGCAGCTTACGCCCCCCTCCTAGCGGGAGTCCAGATACGCAGTATTTT. The entire variable domain, with the rest obtained from reference TRBV7-3 and TRBJ2-3, is as follows: GAGVSQTPSNKVTEKGKYVELRCDPISGHTALYWYRQSLGQGPEFLIYFQGTGAADDSGLPNDRFFAVRPEGSVSTLKIQRTERGDSAVYLCASSLRPPPSGSPDTQYFGPGTRLTVL.

CDR3 sequence: CASKLAGGPDTQYF. CDR3 coding DNA: TGTGCCAGTAAACTAGCGGGAGGGCCCGATACGCAGTATTTT. This rearrangement joins TRBV19 to TRBJ2-3, with 13 bases matching TRBD2. The length of the CDR3 is 14 residues. Trimming at V came to 7 bases and at J to 6 bases, leaving 4 bases not matched to a gene. Per germline, CDR1 LNHDA and CDR2 SQIVND (reference sequence).